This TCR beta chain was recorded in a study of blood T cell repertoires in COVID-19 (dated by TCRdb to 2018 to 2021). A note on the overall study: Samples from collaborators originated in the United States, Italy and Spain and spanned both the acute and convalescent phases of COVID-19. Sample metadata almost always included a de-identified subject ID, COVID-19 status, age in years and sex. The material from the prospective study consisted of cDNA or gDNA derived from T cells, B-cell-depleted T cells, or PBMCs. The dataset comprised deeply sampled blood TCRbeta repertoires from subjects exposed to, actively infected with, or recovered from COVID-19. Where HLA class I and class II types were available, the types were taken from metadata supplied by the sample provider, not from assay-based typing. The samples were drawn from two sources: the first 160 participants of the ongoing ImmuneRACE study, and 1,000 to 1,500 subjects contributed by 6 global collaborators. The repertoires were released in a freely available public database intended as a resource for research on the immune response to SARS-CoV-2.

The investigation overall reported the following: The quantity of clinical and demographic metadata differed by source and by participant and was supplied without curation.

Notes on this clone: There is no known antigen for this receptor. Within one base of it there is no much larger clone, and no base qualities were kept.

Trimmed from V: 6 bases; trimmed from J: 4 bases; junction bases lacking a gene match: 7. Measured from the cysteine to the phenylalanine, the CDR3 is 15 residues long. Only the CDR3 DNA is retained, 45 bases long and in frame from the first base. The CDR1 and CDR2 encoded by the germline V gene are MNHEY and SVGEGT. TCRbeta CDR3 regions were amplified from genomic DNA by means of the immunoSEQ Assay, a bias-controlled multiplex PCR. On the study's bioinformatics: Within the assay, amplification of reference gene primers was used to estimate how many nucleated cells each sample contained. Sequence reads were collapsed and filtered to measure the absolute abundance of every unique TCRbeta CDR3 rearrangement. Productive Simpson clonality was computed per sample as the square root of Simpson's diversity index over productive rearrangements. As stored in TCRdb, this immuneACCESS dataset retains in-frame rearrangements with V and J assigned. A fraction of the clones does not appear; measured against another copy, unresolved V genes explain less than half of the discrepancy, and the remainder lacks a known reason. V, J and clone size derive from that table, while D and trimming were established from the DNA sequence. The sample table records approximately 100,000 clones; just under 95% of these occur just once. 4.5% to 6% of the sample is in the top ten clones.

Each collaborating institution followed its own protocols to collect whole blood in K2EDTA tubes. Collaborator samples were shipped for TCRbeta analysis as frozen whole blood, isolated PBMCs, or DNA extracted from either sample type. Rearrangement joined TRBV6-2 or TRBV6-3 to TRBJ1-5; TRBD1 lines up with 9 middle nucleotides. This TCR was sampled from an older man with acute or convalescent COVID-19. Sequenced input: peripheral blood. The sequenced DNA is TGTGCCAGCAGCCCGACAGGGGGTAGGAATCAGCCCCAGCATTTT. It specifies CASSPTGGRNQPQHF.